This T cell receptor beta chain was observed in a study of cytomegalovirus exposure and HLA in healthy donors (TCRdb year 2017). Background on the whole study: According to an earlier analysis of around 600 of the donors, 200 million or so T cells yielded 117 million unique TCR beta sequences and 250 to 350 Gb of sequence data. An early release covering just under 650 HLA-typed donors comprised roughly 300 gigabases of sequencing data and around 80 million unique TCR sequences. The genetic ancestry cluster associated with self-reported Caucasian donors included 81% of the 300 to 400 genotyped donors. The study aimed to test whether signatures of past pathogen exposure could be identified by cataloging public T cell receptors. The T cell repertoires of several hundred subjects were profiled by immunosequencing and related to cytomegalovirus serostatus. In addition to the first cohort of 650 to 750 subjects, a separate validation cohort of about 120 different subjects was used. To predict cytomegalovirus infection status, the study combined high-throughput TCR immunosequencing, statistical association of individual TCRs with disease status, and machine learning. To study patterns of TCR occurrence, a later analysis re-analyzed previously published TCR beta repertoires from under 750 donors and added high-resolution HLA genotyping. Rather than drawing on any new phenotypic data, the later analysis identified candidate immune exposures from TCR beta sequences and the way those sequences occurred across donors. In an earlier analysis of roughly 540 of the donors, high-throughput TCR beta sequencing was used to judge whether each TCR beta V gene segment behaved as functional or pseudogenic. Donor age, sex, ethnicity and CMV serostatus were compiled alongside the repertoire data. In a later genetic analysis, genome-wide SNP genotypes for 398 of the 666 donors were used, and that subset was treated as a discovery cohort. All discovery cohort repertoires had been generated on a single sequencing platform. HLA typing included class I and class II loci at four-digit resolution. Typing coverage differed by locus: A, B, C, DRB1 and DQB1 were typed in about 629-640 donors, DQA1 in around 500, DPA1 in 600 to 610, and DPB1 in about 450. Several DR-DQ haplotypes were handled as single units for association and clustering, since linkage in the cohort was strong. Across around 400 genotyped donors of the cohort, an average of about 240,000 unique TCR beta nucleotide sequences per donor were sequenced, and roughly 20% of those sequences were non-productive. What the study reported, not specific to this receptor: Immune exposure information for the cohort was limited to CMV serostatus. Three of the identified cytomegalovirus-associated TCR beta chains were confirmed in vitro to be specific for cytomegalovirus antigens. The authors suggested that the approach could potentially be generalized to other disease states and immunological phenotypes. A later analysis found that most CMV-associated TCR beta chains appeared HLA-restricted, with HLA associations seemingly driven largely by CMV exposure. Compared with equally common non-associated chains, HLA-associated TCR beta chains in a later analysis were more clonally expanded and had lower generation probabilities. The presence/absence analyses assumed that sequencing depth was roughly uniform across donors, and that assumption may not be true. A further reported finding was that TCR beta sequences accurately predicted the HLA-A and HLA-B alleles for most subjects in the first cohort. In a later analysis, several top co-occurrence clusters were reported to appear linked to parvovirus B19, influenza, CMV and Epstein-Barr virus. In the study, about 150 TCR beta chains were listed as associated with cytomegalovirus. An earlier analysis of around 500 of the donors showed that most TCR beta V segments appeared in productive rearrangements either about 87% or about 30% of the time, which broadly matched IMGT annotations. Because HLA typing was unavailable for some donors at each locus, only the typed subset was used in association tests. In both the original and validation cohorts, the classifier was reported to diagnose cytomegalovirus status with high specificity and sensitivity. According to a later genetic analysis, donors in an Asian-associated ancestry cluster had fewer N-insertions in productive TCRs than the roughly 670-donor mean. While some public TCRs were present in many individuals, most TCR sequences turned up only very rarely across donors. A group of highly shared sequence variants was considered likely to be a technical artifact of the sequencing pipeline. A later analysis found that TCR association rates varied across HLA loci, with DRB1 alleles showing the most associated TCRs and HLA-C alleles the fewest. Some IMGT-functional V segments, including TRBV6-2 and TRBV6-3, could not be distinguished by the 87-base-pair reads and were therefore excluded. V-gene and J-gene trimming of TCR beta chains was associated with a missense DCLRE1C variant in a later genetic analysis, and the association was replicated in an independent cohort. The cohort was sequenced for TCR beta chains only, and without alpha or paired-chain data the features that could be detected were limited. Linkage disequilibrium might explain the correlated functional status among segregating V segments, but an unknown experimental factor could not be ruled out. At a false discovery rate of 0.05, a later analysis linked 16,000 or so TCR beta sequences to specific HLA alleles. Because counts were too low, around 17 rarely observed V segments, including chromosome 9 orphons, were left out of the earlier analysis of about 500 of the donors. Strong co-occurrence of HLA alleles, especially DR and DQ, made assigning TCR associations to individual alleles difficult.

In total, roughly 670 healthy bone marrow donors made up the cohort. At the time of sampling, all cohort members were nominally healthy, though unrecorded immune exposures were likely present. The donor tested CMV seronegative and was one of the 352 seronegative cohort members. Each donor provided a peripheral blood sample, and peripheral blood mononuclear cells were used for TCR beta sequencing. Genomic DNA was extracted from the blood cell samples with the Qiagen DNeasy Blood Extraction Kit. Regarding this clone: Its antigen remains undetermined.

From a lookup of the germline V gene, CDR1 and CDR2 are SGDLS and YYNGEE. The CDR3 goes from the cysteine to the phenylalanine over 14 residues. The sequence is cut down to CDR3 DNA, 42 bases in frame from base 1. V is pared back by 2 bases and J by 4 bases, with 12 bases lying between the germline termini. Library creation used the immunoSEQ multiplex PCR assay. A mixture of 60 forward primers for TCR Vbeta segments and 13 reverse primers for TCR Jbeta segments was used in the multiplex PCR. The CDR3 region of rearranged TCR beta genes was amplified from genomic DNA by a multiplex PCR assay. The amplified TCR beta libraries were sequenced on the Illumina HiSeq System as 87-base-pair reads. The original pipeline was this. A later analysis counted about 80 million unique TCR beta chains across the 550 to 700 repertoires, and some 11 million of these chains were shared by at least two donors. To remove PCR and sequencing errors, raw reads were error-corrected and collapsed into unique sequences using a nearest-neighbor algorithm that merged closely related sequences. Alignment of CDR3 sequences to IMGT reference sequences was used to assign V, D and J gene segments. For a sequence to be retained, a match of at least six nucleotides was required to both a V gene segment and a J gene segment. Rearrangements were classified as productive when the CDR3 lacked stop codons and remained in frame with V and J, and all other rearrangements were classified as non-productive. Following IMGT convention, CDR3 was defined as the stretch from the second conserved V-encoded cysteine to the conserved J-encoded phenylalanine. The earlier analysis of about 590 of the donors excluded sequences that lacked an unambiguous match to a single V gene segment. In an earlier analysis of 587 of the donors, V segments were called functional above 56.7% productive rearrangements and were called segregating when the between-donor standard deviation exceeded 5%. A statistical classification framework was built to diagnose cytomegalovirus status from the catalog of TCR beta chain sequences. In a later analysis, V and J genes were assigned by comparing TCR nucleotide sequences against IMGT/GENE-DB human TR gene sequences. The TCRdist pipeline was used in a later analysis to assign CDR3 sequences and most-parsimonious VDJ recombination scenarios. In a later analysis, each TCR beta chain was defined by its CDR3 amino acid sequence together with its V-gene family, and reads lacking a unique V-gene family were excluded. A later analysis removed 550 to 700 highly shared, low-generation-probability nucleotide sequences to deal with suspected cross-contamination and a sequencing artifact. For each public chain, a later analysis derived a clonal expansion index from normalized ranks of inferred template counts within each repertoire. Generation probabilities in a later analysis came from a VDJ recombination model fitted to out-of-frame rearrangements, and those results were checked against IGoR. In a later analysis, TCR-TCR, TCR-HLA and TCR-CMV co-occurrence was scored with hypergeometric tests, and a repertoire-size bias correction was applied to TCR pairs. In a later analysis, false discovery rates were estimated by permuting HLA or CMV assignments 20 times. In a later analysis, co-occurring TCRs were grouped with DBSCAN, and TCRdist sequence similarity was added when clustering was performed within HLA-allele-positive subsets. Co-occurrence clustering excluded repertoires with fewer than 30,000 or more than 120,000 public chains, plus five with anomalous nucleotide sharing. As stored in TCRdb, this immuneACCESS dataset retains in-frame rearrangements with V and J assigned. A fraction of the clones does not appear; measured against another copy, unresolved V genes explain less than half of the discrepancy, and the remainder lacks a known reason. That table is the source of V, J and clone size, and D and trimming were worked out from the DNA. The sample's own table lists 75,000 to 100,000 clones. Together, the top ten hold about 1.5% of the sample.

Sequencing was carried out using PBMCs. This clonotype was obtained from a woman between 55 and 75 years old in good health and CMV-seronegative. Recombination joined TRBV9 with TRBJ1-2; the D gene assignment is ambiguous. The bases read TGTGCCAGCAGCGTCTCTCAGGAGGGCTATGGCTACACCTTC. This gives the protein CASSVSQEGYGYTF.